The next 23 T cell receptor beta chains were all read from a single sample in a study of cytomegalovirus exposure and HLA in healthy donors. Primers included in the PCR were 60 Vbeta and 13 Jbeta primers. Method: immunoSEQ multiplex PCR; TCRdb's copy keeps in-frame clones and lacks some. The data show 150,000 or so clones, 65% to 70% seen once. Sequencing was carried out using PBMCs. These receptors were obtained from a young man in good health and CMV-seropositive.

The chain joins TRBV2 to TRBJ2-5; D unresolved. Judging by the DNA end, TRBJ2-7 fits better; the J call may be wrong. CDR3 length: 11 amino acids. The germline V gene encodes CDR1 SNHLY and CDR2 FYNNEI. This chain's CDR3 is CASSGAYEQYF. The DNA of the CDR3 is TGTGCCAGCAGTGGAGCTTACGAGCAGTACTTC.

The chain links TRBV7-9 to TRBJ2-1; TRBD2 aligns across 14 bases. With 0 bases clipped from V and 8 bases from J, the junction kept 6 bases outside the gene matches. The CDR3 contains 17 residues. In germline, CDR1 is SEHNR, CDR2 FQNEAQ (reference sequence). CDR3 region: CASSLARLAGGWDEQFF. The CDR3 DNA follows: TGTGCCAGCAGCTTAGCACGACTAGCGGGAGGGTGGGATGAGCAGTTCTTC.

The V gene is TRBV27, the J gene TRBJ1-5; a weak D match, TRBD1 (5 bases). The CDR3 extends over 16 amino acids. Germline V gene data show CDR1 as MNHEY and CDR2 as SMNVEV (reference sequence). Trimming shortened V by 2 bases and J by 5 bases, and 16 bases separated the two germline ends. This CDR3 reads CASSLIGDSADQPQHF. The CDR3 DNA reads TGTGCCAGCAGTTTAATAGGTGACAGCGCGGATCAGCCCCAGCATTTT.

This chain connects TRBV7-2 to TRBJ2-1; 11 nucleotides line up with TRBD2. Unmatched junction bases numbered 10, after V lost 1 base and J lost 2 bases. Germline CDR1 and CDR2: SGHTA and FQGNSA. CDR3 length: 19 amino acids. DNA of the CDR3: TGTGCCAGCAGCTTAGGGACTAGCGGGCACAAAGGCACCTACAATGAGCAGTTCTTC. The encoded protein is CASSLGTSGHKGTYNEQFF.

The chain employs TRBV6-5 and TRBJ2-2; TRBD2 is a possible D gene (6 bases). The CDR3 has 15 amino acids. V was shortened by 6 bases and J by 2 bases, with 13 bases between the two germline ends. The V gene's germline CDR1 is MNHEY and CDR2 SVGAGI. The CDR3 is CASRQRTTNTGELFF. The CDR3 nucleotides read TGTGCCAGCAGGCAAAGGACTACCAACACCGGGGAGCTGTTTTTT.

This clone was recorded once. V gene TRBV7-2 combines with J gene TRBJ2-1; possibly TRBD2 for D (5 bases). Germline-derived CDR1 and CDR2 are SGHTA and FQGNSA. CDR3 size: 16 residues. Between the trimmed V and J ends, which lost 1 base and 7 bases, there was a span of 17 bases. The CDR3 bases are TGTGCCAGCAGCTTAGGAGCGGTAAGACTGGAAAATGAGCAGTTCTTC. It encodes CASSLGAVRLENEQFF.

This clone was observed a few times. The chain recombines TRBV27 with TRBJ2-2, with 8 bases matching TRBD1. This CDR3 region has 13 residues. Germline loops: CDR1 MNHEY, CDR2 SMNVEV (reference sequence). With V trimmed by 3 bases and J by 7 bases, 1 base remained unmatched. The CDR3 spells CASSFRGLGELFF. CDR3 nucleotides: TGTGCCAGCAGTTTCAGGGGGCTCGGGGAGCTGTTTTTT.

J is TRBJ1-2 and V is TRBV6-5; TRBD1 matches 12 bases. The length of the CDR3 is 15 residues. J lost 4 bases, V lost 6 bases, and 6 bases had no gene match. Per germline, CDR1 MNHEY and CDR2 SVGAGI. The CDR3 here is CASRGGQGASYGYTF. Here the CDR3 DNA reads TGTGCCAGCAGGGGGGGACAGGGGGCTTCCTATGGCTACACCTTC.

The V call is TRBV28, the J call TRBJ2-2; TRBD1 matches at 10 bases. The junction had 12 bases not matched to a gene; V was cut back by 4 bases and J by 4 bases. CDR3 size: 18 residues. From germline, CDR1 is MDHEN and CDR2 SYDVKM. CDR3 residues: CASSSLTGTGVRTGELFF. The CDR3 DNA reads TGTGCCAGCAGTTCCCTCACCGGGACAGGGGTCCGCACCGGGGAGCTGTTTTTT. Filled out from reference TRBV28 and TRBJ2-2, the complete variable domain reads DVKVTQSSRYLVKRTGEKVFLECVQDMDHENMFWYRQDPGLGLRLIYFSYDVKMKEKGDIPEGYSVSREKKERFSLILESASTNQTSMYLCASSSLTGTGVRTGELFFGEGSRLTVL.

The chain joins TRBV4-1 to TRBJ2-2; TRBD2 is a possible D gene (5 bases). The ends were cut back, 2 bases at V and 0 bases at J, with 10 bases in the middle. Germline V CDR1 and CDR2: MGHRA, YSYEKL. The CDR3 consists of 16 residues. The CDR3 sequence: CASSQLELANTGELFF. The CDR3 DNA follows: TGCGCCAGCAGCCAACTCGAACTAGCGAACACCGGGGAGCTGTTTTTT.

The J gene is TRBJ2-7, the V gene TRBV18; 8 bases are a match to TRBD2. The CDR3 has 15 amino acids. Trimming at V came to 2 bases and at J to 6 bases, leaving 9 bases not matched to a gene. In germline, CDR1 is KGHSH, CDR2 LQKENI. In DNA, the CDR3 is TGTGCCAGCTCACCAATGGACGGGAGGGCCGTCGAGCAGTACTTC. Protein sequence: CASSPMDGRAVEQYF.

The V call is TRBV5-1, the J call TRBJ2-3; D remains unclear. This CDR3 region has 16 residues. The V end lost 0 bases, the J end lost 4 bases, and 15 bases lay between the germline ends. CDR1 SGHRS and CDR2 YFSETQ come from the germline V gene. The CDR3: CASSLVGGQQSDTQYF. In nucleotides, the CDR3 is TGCGCCAGCAGCTTGGTTGGCGGCCAGCAGTCAGATACGCAGTATTTT.

The genes are TRBV7-2 and TRBJ2-7, with D perhaps matching TRBD1 (5 bases). The germline CDR1 and CDR2 sequences are SGHTA and FQGNSA. V was clipped by 5 bases and J by 6 bases, with 14 bases between them. This CDR3 is 13 amino acids long. The CDR3 nucleotides read TGTGCCAGCAGCGCCCAAGTCCAGGGCGAGCAGTACTTC. Protein product: CASSAQVQGEQYF.

The gene calls are TRBV18 and TRBJ1-5; a possible D gene is TRBD1 (5 bases). V lost 9 bases and J 7 bases, leaving 25 bases between the germline ends. CDR3 length equals 16 residues. CDR1 is KGHSH and CDR2 is LQKENI in the germline V gene. This chain's CDR3 is CASQTSGGREGQPQHF. Here the CDR3 DNA reads TGTGCCAGTCAAACGTCAGGTGGCAGGGAAGGCCAGCCCCAGCATTTT.

J is TRBJ2-5 and V is TRBV28, with D possibly matching TRBD1 (5 bases). Germline V gene lookup returns CDR1 MDHEN and CDR2 SYDVKM. The V end lost 1 base, the J end lost 7 bases, and 16 bases lay between the germline ends. CDR3 length: 15 residues. Written as DNA, the CDR3 is TGTGCCAGCAGTTTATACGACAGCCCGGCGATGACCCAGTACTTC. It codes for CASSLYDSPAMTQYF.

The V and J genes are TRBV2 and TRBJ2-1; perhaps TRBD1 as D (6 bases). Trimming removed 5 bases from V and 7 bases from J, with 9 bases in between. The germline gives CDR1 SNHLY, CDR2 FYNNEI. The CDR3 runs to 12 residues. The CDR3 region has the DNA TGTGCCAGCAGTCCTGACAGGAATGAGCAGTTCTTC. Encoded protein: CASSPDRNEQFF.

Only one count was recorded for this clone. The V gene is TRBV7-8, the J gene TRBJ2-3, with 12 positions matching TRBD2. The CDR3 runs 15 residues. Germline values: CDR1 SGHVS, CDR2 FQNEAQ. V lost 2 bases, J lost 7 bases, and 4 bases stayed unmatched. DNA for the CDR3: TGTGCCAGCAGCTTACTAGCGGGAGGGGTATATACGCAGTATTTT. Amino acid sequence: CASSLLAGGVYTQYF.

This clone appeared a few times. The chain employs TRBV18 and TRBJ1-1, with 7 bases matching TRBD1. The germline V gene has CDR1 KGHSH and CDR2 LQKENI. The CDR3 contains 16 residues. The J segment lost 1 base and the V segment lost 2 bases, leaving 7 bases of the junction unmatched. CDR3 bases: TGTGCCAGCTCACCAACAGGGGTAGGGGGGAACACTGAAGCTTTCTTT. Its translation: CASSPTGVGGNTEAFF.

The chain links TRBV5-1 to TRBJ2-7; D is perhaps TRBD2 (5 bases). The CDR3 has 16 amino acids. The germline CDR1 and CDR2 sequences are SGHRS and YFSETQ. V gave up 5 bases and J gave up 0 bases, with 18 bases separating them. This chain's CDR3 is CASRSGYGLDSYEQYF. The CDR3 DNA is TGCGCCAGCAGATCGGGCTACGGACTGGACTCCTACGAGCAGTACTTC. The full variable domain, completed using reference TRBV5-1 and TRBJ2-7, is KAGVTQTPRYLIKTRGQQVTLSCSPISGHRSVSWYQQTPGQGLQFLFEYFSETQRNKGNFPGRFSGRQFSNSRSEMNVSTLELGDSALYLCASRSGYGLDSYEQYFGPGTRLTVT.

This rearrangement joins TRBV28 to TRBJ2-7; the D is unclear. CDR3 length: 14 residues. V was cut by 3 bases and J by 6 bases, with 15 bases left in between. The germline CDR1 and CDR2 sequences are MDHEN and SYDVKM. CDR3 DNA sequence: TGTGCCAGCAGTTTTCAAGGCACCCAGGCCGAGCAGTACTTC. This translates into CASSFQGTQAEQYF.

This chain joins TRBV6-1 and TRBJ1-1, with a weak D call TRBD1 (5 bases). CDR3 length: 14 amino acids. Germline lookup yields CDR1 MNHNS and CDR2 SASEGT. V dropped 6 bases and J dropped 11 bases, with 22 bases sitting between them. The CDR3 reads CASRGRVKCRCAFF. CDR3 DNA: TGTGCCAGCAGAGGCAGGGTCAAATGTAGGTGCGCTTTCTTT.

This clone came up a few times. This sequence joins TRBV27 and TRBJ2-3, with a tentative D call TRBD2 (6 bases). There are 17 residues in the CDR3. V shed 5 bases and J shed 6 bases, with 24 bases lying between them. Germline V CDR1 and CDR2: MNHEY, SMNVEV (reference sequence). The CDR3 DNA is TGTGCCAGCAGTCCGACGTCCTCGGGACTCCGAGGCGATACGCAGTATTTT. Encoded protein: CASSPTSSGLRGDTQYF.

V and J are TRBV11-3 and TRBJ2-1, with D possibly being TRBD2 (6 bases). Deletions cut 1 base from V and 4 bases from J, with 8 bases between. Germline CDR1 SGHNT, CDR2 YENEEA. This CDR3 is built from 14 residues. The CDR3 nucleotides are TGTGCCAGCAGCTTAGCGGGAGTATACAATGAGCAGTTCTTC. Translation gives CASSLAGVYNEQFF.